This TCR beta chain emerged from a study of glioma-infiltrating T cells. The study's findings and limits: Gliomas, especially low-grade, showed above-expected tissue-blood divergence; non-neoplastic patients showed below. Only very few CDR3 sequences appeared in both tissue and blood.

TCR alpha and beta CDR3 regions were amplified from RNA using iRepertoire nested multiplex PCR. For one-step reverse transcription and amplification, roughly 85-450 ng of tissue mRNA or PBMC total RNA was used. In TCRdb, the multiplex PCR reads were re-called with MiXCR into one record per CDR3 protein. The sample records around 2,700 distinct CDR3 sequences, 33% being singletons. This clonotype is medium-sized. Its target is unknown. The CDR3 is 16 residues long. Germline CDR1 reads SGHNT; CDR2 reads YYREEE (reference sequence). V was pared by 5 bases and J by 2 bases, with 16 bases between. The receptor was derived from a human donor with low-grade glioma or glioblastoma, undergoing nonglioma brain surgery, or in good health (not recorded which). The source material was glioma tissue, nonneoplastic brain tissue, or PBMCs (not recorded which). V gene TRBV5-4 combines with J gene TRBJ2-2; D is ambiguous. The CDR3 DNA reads TGTGCCAGCAGTTTTGACCCTAACCTCAACACCGGGGAGCTGTTTTTT. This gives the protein CASSFDPNLNTGELFF.